The 7 T cell receptor beta chains below come from one sample, sequenced in a study of tumor and adjacent non-tumor tissue in lung cancer. This sample's RNA came from whole unsorted tissue. A modified ARM-PCR protocol with three rounds of nested PCR amplified TCRbeta. TCRdb re-called the multiplex PCR reads through MiXCR, storing one row per CDR3 protein. The sample has 75,000 to 80,000 distinct CDR3 sequences, 75% to 90% seen once. The specimen sequenced was lung tumor tissue. The source of these receptors is a woman aged 45-65 years with non-small cell lung cancer.

A note on this clonotype: At one end the junction does not follow the germline gene, possibly because of a read error. The chain couples TRBV20-1 to TRBJ2-7, with D possibly TRBD1 on 6 matching bases. This CDR3 is 12 amino acids long. Per the germline V gene, CDR1 is DFQATT and CDR2 is SNEGSKA (reference sequence). CDR3 sequence reads: CNATGQRYEHYF. In DNA form, the CDR3 reads TGCAATGCTACCGGACAGCGGTACGAGCATTACTTC.

Details on this clonotype: One end of the junction is discordant with germline, which a read error may explain. The chain has TRBV20-1 and TRBJ2-3; possibly TRBD1 or TRBD2 for D (5 bases each). The CDR3 is 13 amino acids. In germline, CDR1 is DFQATT, CDR2 SNEGSKA (reference sequence). CDR3 sequence: CNARIGTTATQYF. CDR3 DNA sequence: TGCAATGCTAGAATCGGGACCACAGCTACGCAGTATTTT.

Comments on this clonotype: An end of the junction differs from the germline gene, which may be a read error. The chain joins TRBV6-5 to TRBJ2-2; a possible D gene is TRBD1 (6 bases). From germline, CDR1 is MNHEY and CDR2 SVGAGI. CDR3 length: 16 residues. This chain's CDR3 is CVSSYLRTGFAGELFF. The CDR3 coding sequence is TGTGTCAGCAGTTACCTCCGAACAGGGTTCGCCGGAGAACTCTTTTTT.

To note about this clonotype: The germline gene is not matched at one end of the junction; a read error may be the cause. This chain connects TRBV20-1 to TRBJ2-5, with D possibly being TRBD2 (6 bases). The CDR3 has 13 amino acids. Germline CDR1 DFQATT, CDR2 SNEGSKA (reference sequence). The CDR3 nucleotides read TGCAGTGCCGGGGCAATGGGGGGAGCGACCCAGCACTTC. Translating gives CSAGAMGGATQHF.

This clonotype was seen repeatedly, ten times or more. The CDR3 region is CSASSAISLAYEQYF. The CDR3 DNA reads as TGCAGTGCTAGTTCCGCTATTAGCTTAGCCTACGAGCAGTACTTC. V usage is TRBV20-1 and J usage is TRBJ2-7; no clear D. The CDR3 is 15 amino acids. V lost 3 bases, J lost 2 bases, and 17 bases lay in between. Germline CDR1 DFQATT, CDR2 SNEGSKA (reference sequence).

This clonotype was seen at least ten times. The chain recombines TRBV7-9 with TRBJ2-4; TRBD1 matches 10 bases. Trimming removed 5 bases from V and 10 bases from J; junction bases left unmatched: 11. Germline-derived CDR1 and CDR2 are SEHNR and FQNEAQ (reference sequence). The CDR3 spans 15 residues. CDR3 sequence: CASSASPGTGEIQYF. The CDR3 nucleotides are TGTGCCAGCAGCGCAAGTCCCGGGACAGGGGAGATTCAGTACTTC.

Regarding this clonotype: One end of the junction does not line up with germline, which may come from a read error. The chain couples TRBV29-1 to TRBJ2-5; no definite D call. Germline CDR1 SQVTM, CDR2 ANQGSEA. The CDR3 sequence is 13 residues long. The chain's CDR3 is CNVDFGGQETQYF. The CDR3 bases are TGCAACGTTGATTTCGGCGGCCAAGAGACCCAGTACTTC. Full variable domain (outside the CDR3, taken from reference TRBV29-1 and TRBJ2-5): SAVISQKPSRDICQRGTSLTIQCQVDSQVTMMFWYRQQPGQSLTLIATANQGSEATYESGFVIDKFPISRPNLTFSTLTVSNMSPEDSSIYLCNVDFGGQETQYFGPGTRLLVL.